This T cell receptor beta chain emerged from a study of blood T cell repertoires in COVID-19. Method: immunoSEQ multiplex PCR; TCRdb's copy keeps in-frame clones and lacks some. Of roughly 160,000 clones in the sample, around 85% were seen once. The CDR3 contains 17 residues. CDR1 and CDR2 from the germline V gene are SGHRS and YFSETQ. V was pared by 1 base and J by 1 base, with 17 bases between. The sequence derives from an elderly man with COVID-19, enrolled during active disease. The specimen was peripheral blood. The chain carries TRBV5-1 and TRBJ1-1, with a weak D call TRBD1 (6 bases). The CDR3 nucleotides are TGCGCCAGCAGCTTGTACCCCGCAGGGGTCACGAACACTGAAGCTTTCTTT. This sequence encodes CASSLYPAGVTNTEAFF. Variable domain in full (rest from reference TRBV5-1 and TRBJ1-1): KAGVTQTPRYLIKTRGQQVTLSCSPISGHRSVSWYQQTPGQGLQFLFEYFSETQRNKGNFPGRFSGRQFSNSRSEMNVSTLELGDSALYLCASSLYPAGVTNTEAFFGQGTRLTVV.